This TCR beta chain derives from a study of T cells in Graves' hyperthyroidism and ophthalmopathy. At the level of the study: Before any treatment, at initial diagnosis, peripheral blood was collected. Study-level results: Blood shared most expanded thyroid clonotypes above 0.001.

This CDR3 region has 15 residues. The trim removed 6 bases at V and 7 bases at J, leaving 15 bases unmatched. Germline V CDR1 and CDR2: DFQATT, SNEGSKA (reference sequence). RNA transcripts provided the source from which TCR beta CDR3 regions were amplified. Initially, a first-round RT-PCR of the TCR CDR3 employed the HTBI primer set. TCRdb called the multiplex PCR reads again in MiXCR, with one record for every CDR3 protein. The table has roughly 710,000 distinct CDR3 sequences, approximately 36% seen once; the top ten hold about a third. Comment on this clonotype: Its antigen is still unknown.

This clonotype originated in a woman aged 40 to 50 with Graves' hyperthyroidism. The chain recombines TRBV20-1 with TRBJ1-5; the match to TRBD1 covers 7 bases. Sequenced input: blood. The CDR3 region is CSAPKGPQGSQPQHF. DNA for the CDR3: TGCAGTGCCCCCAAGGGGCCACAGGGGAGCCAGCCCCAGCATTTT.